These T cell receptor beta chains were read from a single sample in a study of CD8+ T cells in alopecia areata. Generated by immunoSEQ multiplex PCR, the TCRdb table keeps only in-frame clones and is missing some. Of under 70,000 clones detected, about 96% appear once; the ten largest clones hold roughly 25%. This material consisted of CD8+ T cells sorted from blood, taken at week 0. These receptors were collected from a human donor with alopecia areata. Both conserved end residues are part of each CDR3. D genes are given only for firm matches. Only some rows state a clone size, as once, few, many or a class for expanded clones.

j_call v_call d_call clone_size cdr3_nt cdr3_aa
TRBJ2-3 TRBV7-8 - - TGTGCCAGCAGCCAAGTGGGGTCGGGAGATACGCAGTATTTT CASSQVGSGDTQYF
TRBJ2-5 TRBV5-6 - - TGTGCCAGCAGCTTGGGGTTAGCGGCATTCCAAGAGACCCAGTACTTC CASSLGLAAFQETQYF
TRBJ1-4 TRBV4-3 TRBD1 once TGCGCCAGCAGCCCTGACAGGGTAGATGAAAAACTGTTTTTT CASSPDRVDEKLFF
TRBJ2-5 TRBV13 TRBD1 - TGTGCCAGCAGCTTAACAGGGGGCGGGCAAGAGACCCAGTACTTC CASSLTGGGQETQYF
TRBJ2-1 TRBV25-1 - - TGTGCCAGCAGTGAATATAGCTCCTACAATGAGCAGTTCTTC CASSEYSSYNEQFF
TRBJ1-2 TRBV20-1 - once TGCAGTGCTAGAGAGGGGGTCACAAACATATTC CSAREGVTNIF
TRBJ2-2 TRBV6-5 - - TGTGCCAGCAGCCAAAACCCCGACACCGGGGAGCTGTTTTTT CASSQNPDTGELFF
TRBJ2-7 TRBV4-2 TRBD1 - TGTGCCAGCAGCCAAACTGGGACAGGGGGCTACGAGCAGTACTTC CASSQTGTGGYEQYF
TRBJ2-7 TRBV7-9 TRBD1 - TGTGCCAGCAGCATGGGACAGGGGGACTACGAGCAGTACTTC CASSMGQGDYEQYF
TRBJ2-7 TRBV19 - - TGTGCCAGTAGTATCGTCGACGACTCCTACGAGCAGTACTTC CASSIVDDSYEQYF
TRBJ2-3 TRBV28 TRBD2 - TGTGCCAGCAGTCTCACCTTAGCGGGGGACACCACAGATACGCAGTATTTT CASSLTLAGDTTDTQYF
TRBJ2-7 TRBV7-9 TRBD2 once TGTGCCAGCAGCCTGGGACTAGCGCCCTACGAGCAGTACTTC CASSLGLAPYEQYF
TRBJ1-5 TRBV6-5 - - TGTGCCAGCAGTTACAACAACCGGGGGCCCCAGCATTTT CASSYNNRGPQHF
TRBJ2-1 TRBV4-1 - - TGCGCCAGCAGCCAAGATTTCAAAGAGCAGTTCTTC CASSQDFKEQFF
TRBJ2-2 TRBV4-2 - few TGTGCCAGCAGCCACATGAACAAGAACACCGGGGAGCTGTTTTTT CASSHMNKNTGELFF
TRBJ1-4 TRBV7-9 - - TGTGCCAGCAGCAGTGGACTCGACTATGAAAAACTGTTTTTT CASSSGLDYEKLFF
TRBJ2-4 TRBV7-2 TRBD1 - TGTGCCAGCAGCTTAGACACAGGGGGTAAAGGGAACATTCAGTACTTC CASSLDTGGKGNIQYF
TRBJ1-1 TRBV4-1 - - TGCGCCAGCAGCCCTGCCGGGACTGAAGCTTTCTTT CASSPAGTEAFF
TRBJ2-3 TRBV9 TRBD2 - TGTGCCAGCAGCGTAGAGGGAGGCCTAGCGGGCACAGATACGCAGTATTTT CASSVEGGLAGTDTQYF
TRBJ2-7 TRBV4-3 - - TGCGCCAGCAGCCAAGGGGGCTACGAGCAGTACTTC CASSQGGYEQYF
TRBJ1-1 TRBV27 - - TGTGCCAGCAGTTTATCGGCAGGGCCGATGAACACTGAAGCTTTCTTT CASSLSAGPMNTEAFF
TRBJ1-2 TRBV7-9 - - TGTGCCAGCAGCCGACTACAGGACCCCTATGGCTACACCTTC CASSRLQDPYGYTF
TRBJ1-1 TRBV5-6 - - TGTGCCAGCAGCTTGACATTAGGTACTGAAGCTTTCTTT CASSLTLGTEAFF
TRBJ2-1 TRBV27 - - TGTGCCAGCAGTTTAAGAAAGGGTTATGAGCAGTTCTTC CASSLRKGYEQFF
TRBJ2-7 TRBV18 - once TGTGCCAGCTCACCGGAGGGGGGGTACGAGCAGTACTTC CASSPEGGYEQYF